This T cell receptor beta chain was observed in a study of cytomegalovirus exposure and HLA in healthy donors (dated by TCRdb to the late 2010s). A note on the overall study: An earlier analysis of roughly 500 of the donors reported about 280 Gb of sequence data and 117 million unique TCR beta sequences obtained from 150 million to 200 million T cells. A separate validation cohort of 100 to 150 different subjects was used in addition to the approximately 700-subject first cohort. Class I and class II HLA loci were covered by the typing at four-digit resolution. An early release covering roughly 600 HLA-typed donors comprised approximately 300 gigabases of sequencing data and some 79 million unique TCR sequences. To study patterns of TCR occurrence, a later analysis re-analyzed previously published TCR beta repertoires from several hundred donors and added high-resolution HLA genotyping. To decide whether each TCR beta V gene segment behaved as functional or pseudogenic, an earlier analysis of some 580 of the donors relied on high-throughput TCR beta sequencing. Four or five DR-DQ haplotypes were handled as single units for association and clustering because linkage in the cohort was strong. Alongside the repertoire data, information on donor age, sex, ethnicity and CMV serostatus was compiled. The later analysis used no new phenotypic data to find candidate immune exposures, relying instead on TCR beta sequences and their occurrence across donors. The study was designed to test whether signatures of past pathogen exposure could be identified by cataloging public T cell receptors. Typing coverage differed by locus: A, B, C, DRB1 and DQB1 were typed in roughly 629-630 donors, DQA1 in around 500, DPA1 in approximately 600, and DPB1 in 450 to 480. Of the roughly 400 genotyped donors, 65% to 90% fell in the genetic ancestry cluster associated with self-reported Caucasian donors. A later genetic analysis took genome-wide SNP genotypes for about 65% of the 666 donors and used that subset as a discovery cohort. Every repertoire in the discovery cohort had been generated on one and the same sequencing platform. Among roughly 400 genotyped donors of the cohort, an average of roughly 230,000 unique TCR beta nucleotide sequences was sequenced per donor, of which approximately 19% were non-productive. High-throughput TCR immunosequencing, statistical association of individual TCRs with disease status, and machine learning were combined to predict cytomegalovirus infection status. Using immunosequencing, the study profiled T cell repertoires from approximately 700 subjects and related those repertoires to cytomegalovirus serostatus. Study-level results and caveats: In both the original and validation cohorts, the classifier was reported to diagnose cytomegalovirus status with high specificity and sensitivity. In an earlier analysis of over 550 of the donors, most TCR beta V segments were observed in productive rearrangements about 87% or about 30% of the time, broadly matching IMGT annotations. A later genetic analysis associated a missense DCLRE1C variant with V-gene and J-gene trimming of TCR beta chains, and an independent cohort replicated the association. Because counts were too low, some 16 rarely observed V segments, including chromosome 9 orphons, were excluded from the earlier analysis of around 640 of the donors. A few of the identified cytomegalovirus-associated TCR beta chains were confirmed in vitro to be specific for cytomegalovirus antigens. A further reported finding was that TCR beta sequences accurately predicted the HLA-A and HLA-B alleles for most subjects in the first cohort. A total of 150 or so TCR beta chains were listed by the study as associated with cytomegalovirus. According to a later analysis, most CMV-associated TCR beta chains appeared to be HLA-restricted, and the HLA associations seemed to be driven largely by CMV exposure. When HLA alleles, especially DR and DQ, strongly co-occurred, TCR associations were difficult to assign to individual alleles. The cohort was sequenced for TCR beta chains only, and without alpha or paired-chain data the features that could be detected were limited. While some public TCRs were present in many individuals, most TCR sequences turned up only very rarely across donors. Because HLA typing was missing for some donors at each locus, association tests included only the typed subset. Some IMGT-functional V segments, including TRBV6-2 and TRBV6-3, could not be told apart with the 87-base-pair reads, so those segments were excluded. At a false discovery rate of 0.05, a later analysis linked some 17,000 TCR beta sequences to specific HLA alleles. In a later analysis, HLA-associated TCR beta chains showed more clonal expansion and lower generation probabilities than non-associated chains that were equally common. The presence/absence analyses assumed that sequencing depth was roughly uniform across donors, and that assumption may not be true. Immune exposure information for the cohort was limited to CMV serostatus. According to the authors, the approach could potentially be generalized to other disease states and immunological phenotypes. A later genetic analysis reported fewer N-insertions in productive TCRs among donors in an Asian-associated ancestry cluster than the 666-donor mean. A group of highly shared sequence variants was considered likely to be a technical artifact of the sequencing pipeline. Linkage disequilibrium might explain the correlated functional status among segregating V segments, but an unknown experimental factor could not be excluded. According to a later analysis, parvovirus B19, influenza, CMV and Epstein-Barr virus appeared linked to several top co-occurrence clusters. A later analysis found that TCR association rates varied across HLA loci, with DRB1 alleles showing the most associated TCRs and HLA-C alleles the fewest.

The library relied on the immunoSEQ multiplex PCR assay. For the multiplex PCR, a mixture combining 60 forward primers for TCR Vbeta segments and 13 reverse primers for TCR Jbeta segments was used. The CDR3 region of rearranged TCR beta genes was amplified from genomic DNA with a multiplex PCR assay. Amplified TCR beta libraries were sequenced as 87-base-pair reads on the Illumina HiSeq System. On the study's bioinformatics: In a later analysis, 80 million or so unique TCR beta chains were counted across the roughly 670 repertoires, and around 11 million of these chains were shared by at least two donors. To remove PCR and sequencing errors, raw reads were error-corrected and collapsed into unique sequences using a nearest-neighbor algorithm that merged closely related sequences. V, D and J gene segments were assigned by aligning CDR3 sequences to IMGT reference sequences. For a sequence to be retained, a match of at least six nucleotides was required to both a V gene segment and a J gene segment. A rearrangement was called productive if the CDR3 had no stop codons and remained in frame with V and J, and every other rearrangement was called non-productive. CDR3 was defined according to IMGT convention as the region running from the second conserved V-encoded cysteine to the conserved J-encoded phenylalanine. In an earlier analysis of more than 550 of the donors, sequences lacking an unambiguous match to a single V gene segment were excluded. In an earlier analysis of more than 500 of the donors, a V segment was called functional when productive rearrangements were above 56.7%, and segregating when the standard deviation between donors exceeded 5%. A statistical classification framework was built for diagnosing cytomegalovirus status from the catalog of TCR beta chain sequences. A later analysis assigned V and J genes by comparing TCR nucleotide sequences with IMGT/GENE-DB human TR gene sequences. In a later analysis, CDR3 sequences and most-parsimonious VDJ recombination scenarios were assigned using the TCRdist pipeline. In a later analysis, each TCR beta chain was defined by its CDR3 amino acid sequence together with its V-gene family, and reads lacking a unique V-gene family were excluded. In a later analysis, 450 to 600 highly shared, low-generation-probability nucleotide sequences were removed to address suspected cross-contamination and a sequencing artifact. For each public chain, a later analysis derived a clonal expansion index from normalized ranks of inferred template counts within each repertoire. Generation probabilities in a later analysis came from a VDJ recombination model fitted to out-of-frame rearrangements, and those results were checked against IGoR. In a later analysis, TCR-TCR, TCR-HLA and TCR-CMV co-occurrence was scored with hypergeometric tests, and a repertoire-size bias correction was applied to TCR pairs. A later analysis estimated false discovery rates by permuting HLA or CMV assignments 20 times. In a later analysis, co-occurring TCRs were grouped using DBSCAN, with TCRdist sequence similarity added in when clustering inside HLA-allele-positive subsets. Repertoires with fewer than 30,000 or more than 120,000 public chains were left out of co-occurrence clustering, as were several repertoires with anomalous nucleotide sharing. This immuneACCESS table, as held by TCRdb, lists in-frame sequences with V and J called but not all clones. Of the missing ones, under half trace to an unresolved V gene in checked studies; the others have no known cause. V, J and clone size are taken as reported in that table, and D and trimming were inferred from the DNA itself. This sample has 200,000 or so clones in its table, and about 81% of those were observed once. The leading ten clones occupy around 2.2% of the sample.

The cohort was made up of approximately 670 healthy bone marrow donors. At the time of sampling, every cohort member was nominally healthy, though immune exposures that went unrecorded were likely present. The donor was CMV seropositive and belonged to the group of 250 to 350 seropositive cohort members. Every donor gave a peripheral blood sample, and the peripheral blood mononuclear cells from that sample were used for TCR beta sequencing. The Qiagen DNeasy Blood Extraction Kit was used to extract genomic DNA from the blood cell samples. Including cysteine and phenylalanine, the CDR3 has 13 amino acids. The entry retains the CDR3 DNA only, 39 bases that are in frame from base 1. Ends trimmed: V by 7 bases, J by 3 bases; bases unmatched to a gene: 5. Via the germline V gene, CDR1 is MGHDK and CDR2 SYGVNS. Turning to this clone: The antigen it binds to is not known. Base qualities were left out, and no much larger clone turns up one base away.

This chain is built from TRBV25-1 and TRBJ1-2, and 7 junction bases match TRBD1. This TCR came from a woman under 30 in good health and CMV-seropositive. The sequencing sample was made of PBMCs. Here the CDR3 is given as CASTQTGHYGYTF. DNA sequence: TGTGCCAGCACCCAGACAGGGCACTATGGCTACACCTTC.